The 28 T cell receptor beta chains presented below share a single source sample, sequenced in a study of blood T cell repertoires in COVID-19. Method: immunoSEQ multiplex PCR; TCRdb's copy keeps in-frame clones and lacks some. The sample carries a few hundred thousand clones, more than 80% recorded once. Sequenced input: PBMCs or T cells enriched from blood (not recorded which). The receptors were gathered from a man between 25 and 39 years old who had recovered from COVID-19.

The rearrangement links TRBV11-2 to TRBJ1-4; 9 bases are a match to TRBD1. After removal of 4 bases from V and 5 bases from J, the junction contained 5 bases not matched to a gene. Germline CDR1 is SGHAT and CDR2 is FQNNGV. This CDR3 is 15 amino acids long. CDR3 nucleotide sequence: TGTGCCAGCAGCTATTACAGGGGGCTGAATGAAAAACTGTTTTTT. The encoded protein is CASSYYRGLNEKLFF.

The rearrangement joins TRBV3-1 (or the pseudogene TRBV3-2) to TRBJ2-7, with TRBD1 as a possible D gene (5 bases). Germline CDR1 reads LGHDT; CDR2 reads YNNKEL (reference sequence). The CDR3 is 17 amino acids. V was cut by 1 base and J by 3 bases, with 19 bases left in between. Written as DNA, the CDR3 is TGTGCCAGCAGCCAAGGTGCTCCAGGGTCTACGGTCTACGAGCAGTACTTC. This codes for CASSQGAPGSTVYEQYF.

The genes are TRBV4-3 and TRBJ1-5; 7 bases line up with TRBD1. Per the germline V gene, CDR1 is LGHNA and CDR2 is YSLEER. The V and J ends lost 2 bases and 0 bases, in that order; junction bases with no gene match: 7. There are 17 residues in the CDR3. The CDR3 DNA sequence: TGCGCCAGCAGCCAATGGTCCGGGACAGTTAGCAATCAGCCCCAGCATTTT. It translates to CASSQWSGTVSNQPQHF.

The V call is TRBV4-1, the J call TRBJ2-4; D is unresolved. The CDR3 is 15 residues long. Germline V gene lookup returns CDR1 MGHRA and CDR2 YSYEKL. Trimming took off 4 bases at V and 0 bases at J, with 10 bases between the two ends. CDR3 sequence: CASSPTAIAKNIQYF. The CDR3 bases are TGCGCCAGCAGCCCCACAGCAATAGCCAAAAACATTCAGTACTTC.

The CDR3 nucleotides are TGCGCCAGCAGCCATGACAGACAGGGAGACAGCAATCAGCCCCAGCATTTT. Translation gives CASSHDRQGDSNQPQHF. The gene calls are TRBV4-1 and TRBJ1-5; TRBD1 agrees at 7 bases. This CDR3 contains 17 residues. V trimming: 3 bases; J trimming: 1 base; junction bases outside the gene matches: 9. CDR1 is MGHRA and CDR2 is YSYEKL in the germline V gene.

This clone was found a few times. The chain couples TRBV5-6 to TRBJ1-5; 12 positions agree with TRBD1. The germline V gene has CDR1 SGHDT and CDR2 YYEEEE. Losses at the gene ends were 4 bases for V and 2 bases for J; bases not matched to a gene: 10. CDR3 length: 18 amino acids. CDR3 bases: TGTGCCAGCAGCAAAGCCGGGACAGGGGGCGCGGGCAATCAGCCCCAGCATTTT. It specifies CASSKAGTGGAGNQPQHF.

J is TRBJ2-4 and V is TRBV7-8; D is unclear. CDR3 length equals 13 residues. Per germline, CDR1 SGHVS and CDR2 FQNEAQ. The V gene lost 6 bases and the J gene lost 9 bases, with 15 bases spanning the gap. The CDR3 DNA follows: TGTGCCAGCAGTACGGCCAAGCGCGGCATTCAGTACTTC. This translates into CASSTAKRGIQYF.

V is TRBV4-1 and J is TRBJ2-1; 8 nucleotides agree with TRBD2. This CDR3 has 16 residues. Germline values: CDR1 MGHRA, CDR2 YSYEKL. J was trimmed by 3 bases and V by 4 bases; bases with no gene match: 8. The CDR3 region is CASSPSAGVLYNEQFF. CDR3 bases: TGCGCCAGCAGCCCATCAGCGGGGGTCCTCTACAATGAGCAGTTCTTC.

The chain employs TRBV14 and TRBJ2-4; D unclear. V lost 1 base to trimming and J lost 4 bases, with 8 bases between them. The CDR3 consists of 14 residues. Germline V gene lookup returns CDR1 SGHDN and CDR2 FVKESK. The CDR3 loop reads CASSQAAMKNIQYF. The CDR3 DNA sequence: TGTGCCAGCAGCCAAGCAGCGATGAAAAACATTCAGTACTTC.

The chain uses TRBV9 and TRBJ2-6; no firm D call. CDR1 is SGDLS, CDR2 YYNGEE, per germline. V lost 3 bases to trimming and J lost 2 bases, with 12 bases between them. This CDR3 is built from 16 residues. DNA for the CDR3: TGTGCCAGCAGCGCCTTTGGTAGCCCTGGGGCCAACGTCCTGACTTTC. It is translated as CASSAFGSPGANVLTF. Filled out from reference TRBV9 and TRBJ2-6, the complete variable domain reads DSGVTQTPKHLITATGQRVTLRCSPRSGDLSVYWYQQSLDQGLQFLIQYYNGEERAKGNILERFSAQQFPDLHSELNLSSLELGDSALYFCASSAFGSPGANVLTFGAGSRLTVL.

The rearrangement links TRBV6-2 or TRBV6-3 to TRBJ1-6, with D tentatively TRBD1 (6 bases). Between the trimmed V and J ends, which lost 6 bases and 1 base, there was a span of 25 bases. CDR1 and CDR2 (germline): MNHEY, SVGEGT. The CDR3 sequence is 20 residues long. This CDR3 reads CASSPTTGKRSRSYNSPLHF. The DNA for the CDR3 is TGTGCCAGCAGCCCTACTACAGGGAAAAGAAGTCGGTCCTATAATTCACCCCTCCACTTT.

V and J are TRBV11-2 and TRBJ2-5, with 9 nucleotides matching TRBD1. Germline V gives CDR1 SGHAT, CDR2 FQNNGV. The CDR3 runs 15 residues. Trimming took 5 bases from V and 5 from J; bases not matched to a gene: 9. CDR3 amino acids: CASSLLGQGRETQYF. Written as DNA, the CDR3 is TGTGCCAGCAGCCTATTAGGACAGGGGCGGGAGACCCAGTACTTC. The complete variable domain, with remaining parts taken from reference TRBV11-2 and TRBJ2-5, reads EAGVAQSPRYKIIEKRQSVAFWCNPISGHATLYWYQQILGQGPKLLIQFQNNGVVDDSQLPKDRFSAERLKGVDSTLKIQPAKLEDSAVYLCASSLLGQGRETQYFGPGTRLLVL.

The V and J genes are TRBV28 and TRBJ2-5; D may be TRBD2 (6 bases). Trimming took off 3 bases at V and 0 bases at J, with 8 bases between the two ends. Germline-derived CDR1 and CDR2 are MDHEN and SYDVKM. The CDR3 extends over 14 amino acids. The CDR3 region has the DNA TGTGCCAGCAGTTTGGGCGGGAACCAAGAGACCCAGTACTTC. Encoded protein: CASSLGGNQETQYF.

This clone has just a few counts. The chain combines TRBV6-6 with TRBJ2-1; 14 bases are a match to TRBD2. The CDR3 covers 18 residues. Germline trimming cut 5 bases from V and 6 bases from J; bases unmatched to any gene: 12. Germline CDR1 reads MNHNY; CDR2 reads SVGAGI (reference sequence). CDR3: CASSPGRPGLAGVNEQFF. CDR3 bases: TGTGCCAGCAGTCCCGGACGCCCGGGACTAGCGGGAGTCAATGAGCAGTTCTTC.

The gene calls are TRBV4-3 and TRBJ2-2; 8 nucleotides align to TRBD1. Germline V CDR1 and CDR2: LGHNA, YSLEER. The CDR3 is 15 residues long. J gave up 6 bases and V 0 bases, and 3 bases lay outside the gene matches. The CDR3 region has the DNA TGCGCCAGCAGCCAAGATCACAGGGGGGCCGGGGAGCTGTTTTTT. Translating it yields CASSQDHRGAGELFF.

This chain links TRBV7-9 with TRBJ1-1, with 9 bases that match TRBD1. The CDR3 runs 15 residues. J gave up 2 bases and V 4 bases, and 5 bases lay outside the gene matches. From germline, CDR1 is SEHNR and CDR2 FQNEAQ (reference sequence). The CDR3 loop is CASSWATGGNTEAFF. CDR3 DNA sequence: TGTGCCAGCAGCTGGGCAACAGGGGGCAACACTGAAGCTTTCTTT.

This chain uses TRBV7-2 with TRBJ2-7; weak D call: TRBD2 (5 bases). The germline V gene has CDR1 SGHTA and CDR2 FQGNSA. The germline V and J ends were trimmed by 2 bases and 6 bases, with 14 bases remaining between them. This CDR3 has 14 amino acids. CDR3 DNA: TGTGCCAGCAGCTTAAACGGAGGAGTTGTCGAGCAGTACTTC. It encodes CASSLNGGVVEQYF.

Regarding this clone: Relative to the germline gene, one junction end is altered; a read error may explain this. The chain combines TRBV19 with TRBJ1-5, with 7 positions matching TRBD1. Per germline, CDR1 LNHDA and CDR2 SQIVND (reference sequence). This CDR3 contains 14 residues. This CDR3 is CASSIAGGNQPQHF. CDR3 bases: TGTGCCAGCAGTATAGCAGGGGGGAATCAGCCCCAGCATTTT. The full variable domain, completed using reference TRBV19 and TRBJ1-5, is DGGITQSPKYLFRKEGQNVTLSCEQNLNHDAMYWYRQDPGQGLRLIYYSQIVNDFQKGDIAEGYSVSREKKESFPLTVTSAQKNPTAFYLCASSIAGGNQPQHFGDGTRLSIL.

This chain links TRBV2 with TRBJ2-7, with TRBD2 matching 8 bases. Germline V gene data show CDR1 as SNHLY and CDR2 as FYNNEI. The CDR3 length is 14 residues. J was trimmed by 4 bases and V by 6 bases; bases with no gene match: 8. In DNA, the CDR3 is TGTGCCAGCAGCACATCCGGCGGGGGGTACGAGCAGTACTTC. It is translated as CASSTSGGGYEQYF.

The chain recombines TRBV7-2 with TRBJ2-3; a possible D gene is TRBD2 (6 bases). Trimming removed 2 bases at V and 1 base at J, with 22 bases between. The CDR3 covers 19 residues. CDR1 is SGHTA, CDR2 FQGNSA, per germline. CDR3 residues: CASSLRARIREQGTDTQYF. The DNA for the CDR3 is TGTGCCAGCAGCTTAAGGGCCCGCATCCGGGAGCAAGGCACAGATACGCAGTATTTT.

The genes are TRBV7-8 and TRBJ1-2; the D is unclear. This CDR3 has 15 residues. Trimming took 5 bases from V and 1 from J, leaving 14 bases between them. CDR1 is SGHVS, CDR2 FQNEAQ, per germline. DNA for the CDR3: TGTGCCAGCAGCGCCCGTCCCGGGTTTAACTATGGCTACACCTTC. As protein: CASSARPGFNYGYTF.

This chain joins TRBV18 and TRBJ2-7; TRBD1 aligns across 7 bases. Germline lookup yields CDR1 KGHSH and CDR2 LQKENI. Germline trimming cut 3 bases from V and 6 bases from J; bases unmatched to any gene: 5. CDR3 length: 13 amino acids. The CDR3 reads CASSPVQGSEQYF. The CDR3 DNA follows: TGTGCCAGCTCACCGGTACAGGGGAGCGAGCAGTACTTC. The full variable domain, its missing parts supplied by reference TRBV18 and TRBJ2-7, is NAGVMQNPRHLVRRRGQEARLRCSPMKGHSHVYWYRQLPEEGLKFMVYLQKENIIDESGMPKERFSAEFPKEGPSILRIQQVVRGDSAAYFCASSPVQGSEQYFGPGTRLTVT.

The chain employs TRBV5-1 and TRBJ2-7; 9 bases are shared with TRBD2. The V and J ends lost 0 bases and 2 bases, in that order; junction bases with no gene match: 3. This CDR3 region has 15 residues. Looked up from germline, CDR1 is SGHRS and CDR2 is YFSETQ. CDR3 amino acids: CASSLGSSGAYEQYF. As DNA, the CDR3 is TGCGCCAGCAGCTTGGGGTCTAGCGGGGCCTACGAGCAGTACTTC.

V is TRBV6-2 or TRBV6-3 and J is TRBJ1-5, with no clear D. CDR3 length: 14 residues. CDR1 and CDR2 from the germline V gene are MNHEY and SVGEGT. Trimming pared 2 bases from V and 6 bases from J, leaving 11 bases between. CDR3 bases: TGTGCCAGCAGTTACGGGAGGGAAAGTCAGCCCCAGCATTTT. As protein: CASSYGRESQPQHF.

This clone was counted a few times. The chain carries TRBV6-2 or TRBV6-3 and TRBJ1-1; 7 bases are a match to TRBD1. V dropped 2 bases and J dropped 5; count of bases not matched to a gene: 8. The CDR3 runs to 15 residues. CDR1 is MNHEY, CDR2 SVGEGT, per germline. This CDR3 is CASSYQTGIGTEAFF. DNA of the CDR3: TGTGCCAGCAGTTACCAGACAGGGATTGGGACTGAAGCTTTCTTT.

The chain has TRBV15 and TRBJ2-1; D unresolved. V lost 1 base to trimming and J lost 8 bases, with 6 bases between them. The CDR3 extends over 12 amino acids. Per the germline V gene, CDR1 is LNHNV and CDR2 is YYDKDF (reference sequence). The CDR3 nucleotides are TGTGCCACCAGCAGAGTGAGCTATGAGCAGTTCTTC. It is translated as CATSRVSYEQFF.

The V and J genes are TRBV4-3 and TRBJ2-2; a possible D gene is TRBD2 (6 bases). Germline V gene lookup returns CDR1 LGHNA and CDR2 YSLEER. The CDR3 length is 14 residues. Between the trimmed V and J ends, which lost 2 bases and 3 bases, there was a span of 7 bases. The CDR3 region has the DNA TGCGCCAGCAGCCAATGGGGGGACACCGGGGAGCTGTTTTTT. This translates into CASSQWGDTGELFF.

V usage is TRBV7-2 and J usage is TRBJ1-1; D call uncertain. V dropped 5 bases and J dropped 0 bases, with 13 bases sitting between them. CDR1 is SGHTA and CDR2 is FQGNSA in the germline V gene. The CDR3 covers 15 residues. The CDR3 nucleotides read TGTGCCAGCAGCCAGGCCGTGGTAATGAACACTGAAGCTTTCTTT. Translated, it gives CASSQAVVMNTEAFF.